The 26 T cell receptor beta chains presented below share a single source sample, sequenced in a study of vaccination effects on CD4 cells after COVID-19. This table comes from immunoSEQ multiplex PCR, and its TCRdb copy is limited to in-frame clones, with some not included. The table lists tens of thousands of clones, approximately 76% of them singletons, with approximately 2.8% in the top ten. Sequencing in the ViraFEST assay came after antigen-specific CD4+ T cells had been expanded with viral peptide pools, which were used to stimulate PBMC. Scientists isolated CD4+ T cells after an approximately 10-day culture period ended. The healthy vaccine recipients, who had no prior SARS-CoV-2 infection, showed negative nucleocapsid antibodies. These receptors have no identified antigens. Sample: CD4+ T cells from PBMCs cultured with HCoV-NL63 spike peptides, taken before COVID-19 vaccination. The source of these receptors is a human donor who received a COVID-19 vaccine.

This clone is categorized as medium-sized. The rearrangement uses TRBV5-1 and TRBJ1-5; D is unresolved. Trimming took off 0 bases at V and 3 bases at J, with 10 bases between the two ends. There are 15 residues in the CDR3. Per germline, CDR1 SGHRS and CDR2 YFSETQ. The CDR3, as DNA: TGCGCCAGCAGCTTGGATCTACGGCCCAATCAGCCCCAGCATTTT. Residues: CASSLDLRPNQPQHF.

This chain links TRBV5-1 with TRBJ2-7; D possibly corresponds to TRBD1 (5 bases). The germline V gene has CDR1 SGHRS and CDR2 YFSETQ. CDR3 length: 14 amino acids. Trimming pared 1 base from V and 0 bases from J, leaving 8 bases between. The CDR3 bases are TGCGCCAGCAGCTTGTCAACAGGCTCCTACGAGCAGTACGTC. The encoded protein is CASSLSTGSYEQYV.

V gene TRBV21-1 combines with J gene TRBJ2-3; the D segment call TRBD1 is taken from the table without a DNA check. TRBV21-1 is a pseudogene. The CDR3 is 11 residues long. The chain's CDR3 is CDGTGGDTQYF. The CDR3 DNA follows: TGTGATGGGACAGGGGGGGATACGCAGTATTTT.

The genes are TRBV4-1 and TRBJ2-7; D not certain. The V end was cut by 0 bases, the J end by 5 bases, with 14 bases between. The germline gives CDR1 MGHRA, CDR2 YSYEKL. The CDR3 spans 15 residues. The CDR3 region is CASSQDFSRPDEQYV. DNA of the CDR3: TGCGCCAGCAGCCAAGATTTCAGCCGGCCGGACGAGCAGTACGTC.

The gene calls are TRBV2 and TRBJ2-7; D gene unclear. Trimming pared 5 bases from V and 0 bases from J, leaving 5 bases between. This CDR3 spans 12 amino acids. CDR1 SNHLY and CDR2 FYNNEI come from the germline V gene. Written as DNA, the CDR3 is TGTGCCAGCAGTCCAAGCTCCTACGAGCAGTACGTC. This sequence encodes CASSPSSYEQYV.

This clone has a handful of counts. V usage is TRBV24-1 and J usage is TRBJ1-2, with 8 bases matching TRBD1. V lost 3 bases, J lost 7 bases, and 6 bases stayed unmatched. This CDR3 has 14 residues. Germline V gives CDR1 KGHDR, CDR2 SFDVKD. The CDR3 loop reads CATSDDGQGFGYTF. The DNA of the CDR3 is TGTGCCACCAGTGATGACGGACAGGGATTTGGCTACACCTTC.

The rearrangement joins TRBV9 to TRBJ2-5; maybe TRBD2 (7 bases). The CDR3 sequence is 16 residues long. Germline CDR1 is SGDLS and CDR2 is YYNGEE. The germline V and J ends were trimmed by 0 bases and 5 bases, with 17 bases remaining between them. CDR3 nucleotides: TGTGCCAGCAGCGTAGGCGGGGGCCAGGGATGGGAGACCCAGTACTTC. It encodes CASSVGGGQGWETQYF.

The chain combines TRBV2 with TRBJ2-6; 9 nucleotides agree with TRBD1. The V segment lost 6 bases and the J segment 2 bases; nucleotides outside the gene matches: 2. Germline V CDR1 and CDR2: SNHLY, FYNNEI. There are 15 residues in the CDR3. CDR3 loop: CASRTGGAGANVLTF. DNA for the CDR3: TGTGCCAGCAGAACAGGGGGCGCTGGGGCCAACGTCCTGACTTTC.

The chain carries TRBV5-1 and TRBJ2-2; TRBD1 matches 9 bases. Germline V CDR1 and CDR2: SGHRS, YFSETQ. The CDR3 extends over 16 amino acids. After removal of 4 bases from V and 2 bases from J, the junction contained 6 bases not matched to a gene. CDR3 DNA: TGCGCCAGCAGCCAATGGACAGGGGTAAACACCGGGGAGCTGTTTTTT. Translation gives CASSQWTGVNTGELFF.

The chain recombines TRBV7-8 with TRBJ1-5; no definite D call. This CDR3 comprises 16 residues. In germline, CDR1 is SGHVS, CDR2 FQNEAQ. Trimming stripped 2 bases from V and 7 bases from J, with 18 bases between. This chain's CDR3 is CASSLIGGPSGQPQHF. For the CDR3, the DNA is TGTGCCAGCAGCTTAATCGGCGGCCCTAGCGGCCAGCCCCAGCATTTT.

This sequence joins TRBV5-5 and TRBJ1-2; 8 nucleotides align to TRBD1. The CDR3 is 13 amino acids. CDR1 and CDR2 from the germline V gene are SGHKS and YYEKEE (reference sequence). Trimming cost V 3 bases and J 2 bases; bases outside gene matches: 0. The DNA for the CDR3 is TGTGCCAGCAGCTGGGACAGGAACTATGGCTACACCTTC. Amino acids: CASSWDRNYGYTF.

The CDR3 region is CASSLKGPLEQFF. CDR3 nucleotide sequence: TGTGCCAGCAGCTTAAAGGGGCCGCTCGAGCAGTTCTTC. The chain uses TRBV7-8 and TRBJ2-1; D may be TRBD1 (5 bases). CDR3 length equals 13 residues. The germline V gene encodes CDR1 SGHVS and CDR2 FQNEAQ. V was trimmed by 2 bases and J by 10 bases, leaving 12 bases between them.

This clone was seen more than once but under ten times. The V gene is TRBV4-3, the J gene TRBJ1-4; 10 nucleotides line up with TRBD1. V lost 1 base, J lost 8 bases, and 7 bases stayed unmatched. The CDR3 consists of 16 residues. CDR1 and CDR2 (germline): LGHNA, YSLEER. As DNA, the CDR3 is TGCGCCAGCAGCCAAGCCGAGACAGGGGGCAACGAAAAACTGTTTTTT. It translates to CASSQAETGGNEKLFF.

J is TRBJ2-6 and V is TRBV7-9, with D unclear. This CDR3 contains 13 residues. Trimming pared 0 bases from V and 4 bases from J, leaving 1 base between. The germline V gene has CDR1 SEHNR and CDR2 FQNEAQ (reference sequence). CDR3 loop: CASSLAGANVLTF. The CDR3 DNA sequence: TGTGCCAGCAGCTTAGCCGGGGCCAACGTCCTGACTTTC.

The chain joins TRBV6-6 to TRBJ1-3; D is uncertain. The germline V and J ends were trimmed by 0 bases and 2 bases, with 8 bases remaining between them. In germline, CDR1 is MNHNY, CDR2 SVGAGI (reference sequence). This CDR3 has 15 amino acids. The CDR3 here is CASSYSWDTGNTIYF. CDR3 coding DNA: TGTGCCAGCAGTTACTCGTGGGATACTGGAAACACCATATATTTT.

The chain has TRBV4-1 and TRBJ1-5; D uncertain. The germline CDR1 and CDR2 sequences are MGHRA and YSYEKL. The CDR3 has 18 residues. V was shortened by 1 base and J by 2 bases, with 18 bases between the two germline ends. CDR3 nucleotides: TGCGCCAGCAGCCAAGTGGATCTCGGGTTCAGCCGCAATCAGCCCCAGCATTTT. Protein sequence: CASSQVDLGFSRNQPQHF.

This chain joins TRBV7-9 and TRBJ1-2, with a weak D call TRBD1 (6 bases). Germline V gene lookup returns CDR1 SEHNR and CDR2 FQNEAQ (reference sequence). V lost 0 bases to trimming and J lost 8 bases, with 19 bases between them. There are 16 residues in the CDR3. CDR3 in amino acids: CASSLARDTNKRGYTF. In DNA form, the CDR3 reads TGTGCCAGCAGCTTAGCACGGGACACCAACAAGCGGGGCTACACCTTC. Full variable domain (rest looked up from reference TRBV7-9 and TRBJ1-2): DTGVSQNPRHKITKRGQNVTFRCDPISEHNRLYWYRQTLGQGPEFLTYFQNEAQLEKSRLLSDRFSAERPKGSFSTLEIQRTEQGDSAMYLCASSLARDTNKRGYTFGSGTRLTVV.

This chain connects TRBV6-6 to TRBJ1-5; TRBD1 is a possible D gene (5 bases). The CDR3 spans 15 residues. Looked up from germline, CDR1 is MNHNY and CDR2 is SVGAGI (reference sequence). V lost 2 bases, J lost 4 bases, and 12 bases lay in between. The CDR3: CASSYPGGGNQPQHF. CDR3 in DNA: TGTGCCAGCAGTTACCCCGGCGGGGGTAATCAGCCCCAGCATTTT.

CDR3 loop: CASSTGYSGNTIYF. The CDR3 DNA follows: TGTGCCAGCTCCACAGGATACTCTGGAAACACCATATATTTT. This chain joins TRBV18 and TRBJ1-3; D possibly corresponds to TRBD1 (5 bases). Trimming left V 6 bases short and J 0 bases short, with 9 bases between. CDR1 and CDR2 (germline): KGHSH, LQKENI. This CDR3 comprises 14 residues. The whole variable domain, remainder taken from reference TRBV18 and TRBJ1-3, is NAGVMQNPRHLVRRRGQEARLRCSPMKGHSHVYWYRQLPEEGLKFMVYLQKENIIDESGMPKERFSAEFPKEGPSILRIQQVVRGDSAAYFCASSTGYSGNTIYFGEGSWLTVV.

The genes are TRBV2 and TRBJ1-3; D ambiguous. There are 14 residues in the CDR3. Germline V gene lookup returns CDR1 SNHLY and CDR2 FYNNEI. The CDR3 here is CATSTESGGNTIYF. CDR3 sequence (DNA): TGTGCAACATCTACCGAAAGTGGTGGAAACACCATATATTTT.

The gene calls are TRBV24-1 and TRBJ2-2, with TRBD2 matching over 8 bases. The trim removed 5 bases at V and 0 bases at J, leaving 4 bases unmatched. There are 16 residues in the CDR3. Germline V lookup: CDR1 KGHDR, CDR2 SFDVKD. The DNA for the CDR3 is TGTGCCACCAGTGGAGCGGGGGCACCGAACACCGGGGAGCTGTTTTTT. Translation: CATSGAGAPNTGELFF.

J is TRBJ2-1 and V is TRBV6-4; possible D gene TRBD2, 5 bases. Trimming shortened V by 8 bases and J by 14 bases, and 16 bases separated the two germline ends. Germline V gene lookup returns CDR1 MRHNA and CDR2 SNTAGT. The CDR3 contains 11 residues. Here the CDR3 DNA reads TGTGCCAGCGGGGAGCACTACCCGAAGTTCTTC. Its protein is CASGEHYPKFF.

V usage is TRBV2 and J usage is TRBJ1-1; D is unresolved. The CDR3 is 14 residues long. Per germline, CDR1 SNHLY and CDR2 FYNNEI. Trimming pared 10 bases from V and 0 bases from J, leaving 15 bases between. CDR3: CATSLWQMNTEAFF. The CDR3 DNA sequence: TGTGCCACCTCCCTATGGCAGATGAACACTGAAGCTTTCTTT.

This chain links TRBV6-4 with TRBJ2-3, with TRBD1 identical over 8 bases. This CDR3 contains 14 residues. Germline V CDR1 and CDR2: MRHNA, SNTAGT. Trimming took 4 bases from V and 3 from J; bases not matched to a gene: 3. The CDR3 DNA follows: TGTGCCAGCAGTGCGCAGGGGGCAACAGATACGCAGTATTTT. Amino acid sequence: CASSAQGATDTQYF.

The chain uses TRBV18 and TRBJ1-1; a weak D match, TRBD1 (5 bases). The CDR3 has 12 amino acids. V was trimmed by 6 bases and J by 8 bases, leaving 13 bases between them. The germline V gene has CDR1 KGHSH and CDR2 LQKENI. The CDR3 nucleotides read TGTGCCAGCTCCGCGACAAGGGGCGAAGCTTTCTTT. Residues: CASSATRGEAFF.

J is TRBJ2-7 and V is TRBV3-1 (or the pseudogene TRBV3-2), with TRBD1 matching over 9 bases. Germline CDR1 reads LGHDT; CDR2 reads YNNKEL (reference sequence). V dropped 1 base and J dropped 6; count of bases not matched to a gene: 1. This CDR3 region has 13 residues. CDR3 in amino acids: CASSQGDRAEQYV. The CDR3 DNA is TGTGCCAGCAGCCAAGGGGACAGGGCCGAGCAGTACGTC.